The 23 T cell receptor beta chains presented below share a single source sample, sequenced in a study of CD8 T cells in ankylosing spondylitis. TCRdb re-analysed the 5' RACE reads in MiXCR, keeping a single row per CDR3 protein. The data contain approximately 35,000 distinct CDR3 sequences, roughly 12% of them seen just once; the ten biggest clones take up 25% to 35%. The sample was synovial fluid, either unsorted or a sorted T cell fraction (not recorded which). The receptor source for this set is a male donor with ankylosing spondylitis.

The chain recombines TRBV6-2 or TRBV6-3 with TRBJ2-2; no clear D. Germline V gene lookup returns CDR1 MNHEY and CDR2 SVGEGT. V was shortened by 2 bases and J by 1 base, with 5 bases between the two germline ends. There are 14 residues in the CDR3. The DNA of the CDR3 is TGTGCCAGCAGTTACACAGAGAACACCGGGGAGCTGTTTTTT. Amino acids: CASSYTENTGELFF.

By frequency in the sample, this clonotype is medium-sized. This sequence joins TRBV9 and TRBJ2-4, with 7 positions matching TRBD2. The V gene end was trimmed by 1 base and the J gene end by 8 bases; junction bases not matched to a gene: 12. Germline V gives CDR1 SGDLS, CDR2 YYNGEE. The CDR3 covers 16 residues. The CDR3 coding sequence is TGTGCCAGCAGCGTATCTCCTAATCGACTAGCCGACATTCAGTACTTC. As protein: CASSVSPNRLADIQYF.

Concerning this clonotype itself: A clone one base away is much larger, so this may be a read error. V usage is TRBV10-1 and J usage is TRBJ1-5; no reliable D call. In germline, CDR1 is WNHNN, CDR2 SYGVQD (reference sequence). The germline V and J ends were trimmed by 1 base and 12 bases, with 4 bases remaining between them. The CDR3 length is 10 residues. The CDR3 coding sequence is TGCGCCAGCAGTGAGTTGAGCCAGCATTTT. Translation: CASSELSQHF.

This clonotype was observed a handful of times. DNA for the CDR3: TGCAGTGCTAGGTTTCTTCGGGAGCCATACGAGCAGTACTTC. Translating gives CSARFLREPYEQYF. This sequence joins TRBV20-1 and TRBJ2-7; TRBD2 is a possible D gene (6 bases). CDR1 DFQATT and CDR2 SNEGSKA come from the germline V gene (reference sequence). There are 14 residues in the CDR3. Trimming took 3 bases from V and 4 from J, leaving 16 bases between them.

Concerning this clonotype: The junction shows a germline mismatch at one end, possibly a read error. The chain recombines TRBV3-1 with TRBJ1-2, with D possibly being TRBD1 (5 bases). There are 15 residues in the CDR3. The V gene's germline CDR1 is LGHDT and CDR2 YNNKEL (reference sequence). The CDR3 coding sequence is TGTGCCTGCAGGTACGGGGGAAACGACCGATATGGCTACACCTTC. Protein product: CACRYGGNDRYGYTF. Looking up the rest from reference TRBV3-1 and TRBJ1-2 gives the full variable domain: DTAVSQTPKYLVTQMGNDKSIKCEQNLGHDTMYWYKQDSKKFLKIMFSYNNKELIINETVPNRFSPKSPDKAHLNLHINSLELGDSAVYFCACRYGGNDRYGYTFGSGTRLTVV.

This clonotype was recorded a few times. CDR3 coding DNA: TGTGCCAGCAGCGTAGGGGACAGGAATGAAAAACTGTTTTTT. Translating it yields CASSVGDRNEKLFF. The chain links TRBV9 to TRBJ1-4, with TRBD1 identical over 8 bases. CDR3 length: 14 amino acids. The junction had 0 bases not matched to a gene; V was cut back by 0 bases and J by 5 bases. Germline V CDR1 and CDR2: SGDLS, YYNGEE. Based on the CDR3 plus reference TRBV9 and TRBJ1-4, the full variable domain is DSGVTQTPKHLITATGQRVTLRCSPRSGDLSVYWYQQSLDQGLQFLIQYYNGEERAKGNILERFSAQQFPDLHSELNLSSLELGDSALYFCASSVGDRNEKLFFGSGTQLSVL.

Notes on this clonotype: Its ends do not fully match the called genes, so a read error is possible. CDR3: CSARDRTYHSNQPQHF. CDR3 in DNA: TGTAGTGCTAGGGACAGAACGTACCATAGCAATCAGCCCCAGCATTTT. This sequence joins TRBV20-1 and TRBJ1-5; 7 bases match TRBD1. Germline assignment: CDR1 DFQATT and CDR2 SNEGSKA (reference sequence). The CDR3 is 16 residues long.

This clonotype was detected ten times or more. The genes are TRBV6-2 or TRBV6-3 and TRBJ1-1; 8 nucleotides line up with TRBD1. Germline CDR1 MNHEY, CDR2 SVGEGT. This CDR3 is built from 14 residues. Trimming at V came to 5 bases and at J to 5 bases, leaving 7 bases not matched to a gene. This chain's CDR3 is CASSTRQGRTEAFF. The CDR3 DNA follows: TGTGCCAGCAGTACGAGACAGGGGAGGACTGAAGCTTTCTTT.

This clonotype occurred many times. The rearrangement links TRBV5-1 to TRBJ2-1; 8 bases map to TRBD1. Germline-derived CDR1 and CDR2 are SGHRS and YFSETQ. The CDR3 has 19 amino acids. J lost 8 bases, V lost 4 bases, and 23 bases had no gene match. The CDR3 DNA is TGCGCCAGCAGCGTTACCGGGACAGGAGATGCCTTTACAGGGGATGAGCAGTTCTTC. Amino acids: CASSVTGTGDAFTGDEQFF.

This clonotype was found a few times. CDR3: CASSSPTRGTYEQYF. The CDR3 region has the DNA TGTGCCAGCAGCTCACCCACACGGGGGACCTACGAGCAGTACTTC. The V and J genes are TRBV11-2 and TRBJ2-7, with a possible D match to TRBD2 (6 bases). Germline CDR1 and CDR2: SGHAT and FQNNGV. There are 15 residues in the CDR3. V shed 4 bases and J shed 2 bases, with 15 bases lying between them.

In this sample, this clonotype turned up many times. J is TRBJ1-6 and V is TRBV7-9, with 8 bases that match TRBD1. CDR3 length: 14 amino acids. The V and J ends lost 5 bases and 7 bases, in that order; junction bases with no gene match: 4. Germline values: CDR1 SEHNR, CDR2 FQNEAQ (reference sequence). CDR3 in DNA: TGTGCCAGCAGCCACGACAGGGGAAATTCACCCCTCCACTTT. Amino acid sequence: CASSHDRGNSPLHF.

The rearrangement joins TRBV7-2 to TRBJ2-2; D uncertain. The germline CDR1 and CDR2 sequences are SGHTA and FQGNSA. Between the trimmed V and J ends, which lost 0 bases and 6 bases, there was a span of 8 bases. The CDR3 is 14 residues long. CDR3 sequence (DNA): TGTGCCAGCAGCTTAGCCCGGTGGCCCGGGGAGCTGTTTTTT. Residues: CASSLARWPGELFF. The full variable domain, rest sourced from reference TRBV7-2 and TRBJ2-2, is GAGVSQSPSNKVTEKGKDVELRCDPISGHTALYWYRQSLGQGLEFLIYFQGNSAPDKSGLPSDRFSAERTGGSVSTLTIQRTQQEDSAVYLCASSLARWPGELFFGEGSRLTVL.

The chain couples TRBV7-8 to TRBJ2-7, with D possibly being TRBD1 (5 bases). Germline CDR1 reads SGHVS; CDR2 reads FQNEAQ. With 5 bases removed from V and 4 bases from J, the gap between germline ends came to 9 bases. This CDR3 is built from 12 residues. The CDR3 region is CASSQQAYEQYF. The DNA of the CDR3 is TGTGCCAGCAGCCAACAGGCTTACGAGCAGTACTTC.

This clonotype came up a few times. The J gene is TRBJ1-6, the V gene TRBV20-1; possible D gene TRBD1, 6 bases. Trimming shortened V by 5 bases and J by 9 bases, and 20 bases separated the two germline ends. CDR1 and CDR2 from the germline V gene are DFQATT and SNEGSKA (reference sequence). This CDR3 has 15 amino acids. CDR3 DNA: TGCAGTGCTCCGAAAGGCCCAGGGGCGTTTTCACCCCTCCACTTT. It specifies CSAPKGPGAFSPLHF.

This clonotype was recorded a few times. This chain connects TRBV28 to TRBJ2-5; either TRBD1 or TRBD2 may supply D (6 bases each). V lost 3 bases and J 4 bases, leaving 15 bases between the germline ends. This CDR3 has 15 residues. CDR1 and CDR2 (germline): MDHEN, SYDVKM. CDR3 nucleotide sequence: TGTGCCAGCAGTTTGAGGGGGGCATGGGGAGAGACCCAGTACTTC. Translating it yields CASSLRGAWGETQYF.

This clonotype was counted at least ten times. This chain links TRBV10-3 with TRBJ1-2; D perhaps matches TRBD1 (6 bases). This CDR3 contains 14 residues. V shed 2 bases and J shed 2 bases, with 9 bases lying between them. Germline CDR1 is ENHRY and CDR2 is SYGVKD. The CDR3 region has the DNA TGTGCCATCAGTGAGACAGGGCCCAACTATGGCTACACCTTC. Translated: CAISETGPNYGYTF.

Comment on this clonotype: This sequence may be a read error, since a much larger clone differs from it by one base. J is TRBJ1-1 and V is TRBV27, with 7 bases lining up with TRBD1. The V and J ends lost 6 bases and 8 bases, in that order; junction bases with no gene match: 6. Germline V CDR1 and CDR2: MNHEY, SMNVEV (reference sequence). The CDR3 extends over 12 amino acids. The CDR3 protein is CASSIRQGEAFF. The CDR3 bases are TGTGCCAGCAGCATCCGACAGGGCGAAGCTTTCTTT.

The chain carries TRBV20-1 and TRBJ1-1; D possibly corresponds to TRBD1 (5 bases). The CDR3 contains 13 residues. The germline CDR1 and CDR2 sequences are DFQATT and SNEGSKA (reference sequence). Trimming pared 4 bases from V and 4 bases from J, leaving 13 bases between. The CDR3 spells CSATFGGVTEAFF. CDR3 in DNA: TGCAGTGCTACCTTCGGGGGGGTCACTGAAGCTTTCTTT.

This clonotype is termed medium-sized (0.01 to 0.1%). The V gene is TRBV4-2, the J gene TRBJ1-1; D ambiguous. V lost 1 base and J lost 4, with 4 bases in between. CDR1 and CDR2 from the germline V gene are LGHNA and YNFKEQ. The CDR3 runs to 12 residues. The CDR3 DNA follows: TGTGCCAGCAGCCAAGTGTCCACTGAAGCTTTCTTT. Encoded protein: CASSQVSTEAFF.

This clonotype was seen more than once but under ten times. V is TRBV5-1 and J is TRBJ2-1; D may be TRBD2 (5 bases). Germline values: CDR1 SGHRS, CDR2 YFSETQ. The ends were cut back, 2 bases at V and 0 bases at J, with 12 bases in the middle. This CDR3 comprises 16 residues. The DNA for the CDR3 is TGCGCCAGCAGCTTTACTAGTCCGAGCTCCTACAATGAGCAGTTCTTC. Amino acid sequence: CASSFTSPSSYNEQFF.

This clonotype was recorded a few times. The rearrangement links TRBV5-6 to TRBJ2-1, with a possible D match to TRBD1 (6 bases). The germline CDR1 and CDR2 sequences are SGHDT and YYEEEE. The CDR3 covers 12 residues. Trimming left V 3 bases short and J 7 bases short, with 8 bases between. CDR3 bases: TGTGCCAGCAGCTGGACAGAGAATGAGCAGTTCTTC. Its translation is CASSWTENEQFF.

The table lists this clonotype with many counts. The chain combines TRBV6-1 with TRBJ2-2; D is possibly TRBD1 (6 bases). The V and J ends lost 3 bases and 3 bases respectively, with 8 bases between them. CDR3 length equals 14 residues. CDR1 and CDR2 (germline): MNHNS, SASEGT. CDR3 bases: TGTGCCAGCAGTGACAAGGGGGACACCGGGGAGCTGTTTTTT. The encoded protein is CASSDKGDTGELFF.

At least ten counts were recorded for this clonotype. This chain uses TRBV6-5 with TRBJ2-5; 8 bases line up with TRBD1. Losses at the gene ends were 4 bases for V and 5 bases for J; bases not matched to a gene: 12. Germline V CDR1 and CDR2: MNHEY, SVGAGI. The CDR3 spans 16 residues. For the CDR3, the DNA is TGTGCCAGCAGTTCCCGGACAGGGACTTCTAGGGAGACCCAGTACTTC. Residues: CASSSRTGTSRETQYF.